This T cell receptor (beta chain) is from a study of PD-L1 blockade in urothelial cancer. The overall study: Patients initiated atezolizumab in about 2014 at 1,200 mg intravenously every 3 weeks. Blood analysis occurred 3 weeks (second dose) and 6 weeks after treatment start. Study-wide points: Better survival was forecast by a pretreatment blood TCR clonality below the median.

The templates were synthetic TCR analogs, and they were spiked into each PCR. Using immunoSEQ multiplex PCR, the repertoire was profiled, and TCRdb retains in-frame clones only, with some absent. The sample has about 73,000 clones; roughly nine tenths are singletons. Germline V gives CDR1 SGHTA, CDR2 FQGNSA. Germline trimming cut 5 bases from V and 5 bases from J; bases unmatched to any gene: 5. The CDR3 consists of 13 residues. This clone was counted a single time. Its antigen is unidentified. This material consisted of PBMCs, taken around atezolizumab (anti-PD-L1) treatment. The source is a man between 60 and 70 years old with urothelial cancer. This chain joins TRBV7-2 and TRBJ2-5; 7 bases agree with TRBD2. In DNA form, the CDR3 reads TGTGCCAGCAGCCGGGTGGGGGGGGAGACCCAGTACTTC. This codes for CASSRVGGETQYF.